Reported below is one TCR beta chain. Germline V gene sequence: CDR1 KGHSH, CDR2 LQKENI. The CDR3 loop spans 12 amino acids. V shed 5 bases and J shed 8 bases, with 10 bases lying between them. Amplification used 60 Vbeta primers and 13 Jbeta primers. The repertoire was sequenced with immunoSEQ multiplex PCR; TCRdb's copy has only in-frame clones and lacks some. The listing records 45,000 to 70,000 clones. This entry is derived from a study of cytomegalovirus exposure and HLA in healthy donors. This clonotype originated in a woman aged 30 to 39 in good health and CMV-seropositive. Sequenced input: PBMCs. The chain couples TRBV18 to TRBJ2-1; D remains ambiguous. DNA for the CDR3: TGTGCCAGCTCATCCACAGTCGATGAGCAGTTCTTC. Translated, it gives CASSSTVDEQFF.